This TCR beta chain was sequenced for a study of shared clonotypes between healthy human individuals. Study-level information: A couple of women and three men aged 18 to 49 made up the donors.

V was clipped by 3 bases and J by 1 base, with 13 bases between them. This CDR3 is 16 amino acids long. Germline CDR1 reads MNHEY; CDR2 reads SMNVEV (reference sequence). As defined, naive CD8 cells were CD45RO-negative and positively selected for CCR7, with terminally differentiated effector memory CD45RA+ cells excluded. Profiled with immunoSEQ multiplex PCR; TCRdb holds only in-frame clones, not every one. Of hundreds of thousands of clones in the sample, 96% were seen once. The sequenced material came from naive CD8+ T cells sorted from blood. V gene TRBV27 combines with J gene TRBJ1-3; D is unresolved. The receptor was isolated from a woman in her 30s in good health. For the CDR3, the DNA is TGTGCCAGCAGTTTCAGCGACCTCTCTTCTGGAAACACCATATATTTT. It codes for CASSFSDLSSGNTIYF.